These 9 T cell receptor beta chains share one sample of origin, sequenced in a study of T cells after somatic rescue of genetic block. The method was immunoSEQ multiplex PCR; TCRdb's version includes in-frame clones alone and lacks a portion of them. The profile shows 80,000 to 100,000 clones, around 90% of them singletons. Sample: peripheral blood mononuclear cells (PBMCs). These receptors originate from a woman between 18 and 29 years old.

This chain uses TRBV15 with TRBJ2-5; TRBD2 aligns across 7 bases. The CDR3 totals 16 residues. Trimming took 0 bases from V and 4 from J; bases not matched to a gene: 8. CDR1 is LNHNV and CDR2 is YYDKDF in the germline V gene (reference sequence). CDR3: CATSREGGSGGETQYF. The CDR3 nucleotides are TGTGCCACCAGCAGAGAGGGCGGGAGTGGAGGAGAGACCCAGTACTTC. Full variable domain (rest looked up from reference TRBV15 and TRBJ2-5): DAMVIQNPRYQVTQFGKPVTLSCSQTLNHNVMYWYQQKSSQAPKLLFHYYDKDFNNEADTPDNFQSRRPNTSFCFLDIRSPGLGDTAMYLCATSREGGSGGETQYFGPGTRLLVL.

This chain joins TRBV27 and TRBJ2-7; D is possibly TRBD2 (5 bases). Germline V gene sequence: CDR1 MNHEY, CDR2 SMNVEV (reference sequence). V lost 10 bases and J lost 0, with 19 bases in between. This CDR3 is 15 amino acids long. DNA of the CDR3: TGTGCCACCCTCCGGAGCGTTCGGGGCTCCTACGAGCAGTACTTC. Translating it yields CATLRSVRGSYEQYF.

The chain recombines TRBV19 with TRBJ1-2; no reliable D call. The CDR3 contains 15 residues. Germline assignment: CDR1 LNHDA and CDR2 SQIVND (reference sequence). The germline V and J ends were trimmed by 1 base and 2 bases, with 11 bases remaining between them. The CDR3 loop is CASSIGEGLNYGYTF. DNA of the CDR3: TGTGCCAGTAGTATAGGTGAAGGGCTAAACTATGGCTACACCTTC.

The V gene is TRBV5-4, the J gene TRBJ2-1; 11 bases map to TRBD2. The CDR3 is 13 amino acids. The germline CDR1 and CDR2 sequences are SGHNT and YYREEE (reference sequence). V lost 10 bases to trimming and J lost 6 bases; unmatched junction nucleotides: 6. The CDR3 here is CAYMTSGINEQFF. Here the CDR3 DNA reads TGTGCCTATATGACTAGCGGGATCAATGAGCAGTTCTTC.

The genes are TRBV4-1 and TRBJ2-4; maybe TRBD1 (5 bases). The germline CDR1 and CDR2 sequences are MGHRA and YSYEKL. The CDR3 is made up of 12 amino acids. Trimming pared 4 bases from V and 8 bases from J, leaving 9 bases between. For the CDR3, the DNA is TGCGCCAGCAGCCCCAGGGATGACATTCAGTACTTC. This sequence encodes CASSPRDDIQYF.

The chain joins TRBV9 to TRBJ2-1; TRBD2 matches at 11 bases. The CDR3 length is 19 residues. Trimming cost V 3 bases and J 6 bases; bases outside gene matches: 17. In germline, CDR1 is SGDLS, CDR2 YYNGEE. CDR3 DNA: TGTGCCAGCAGCGCCCGGGACGGGACTAGCGGCTTGAGCGTCAATGAGCAGTTCTTC. It is translated as CASSARDGTSGLSVNEQFF. Combining the CDR3 with reference TRBV9 and TRBJ2-1 gives the whole variable domain DSGVTQTPKHLITATGQRVTLRCSPRSGDLSVYWYQQSLDQGLQFLIQYYNGEERAKGNILERFSAQQFPDLHSELNLSSLELGDSALYFCASSARDGTSGLSVNEQFFGPGTRLTVL.

This chain connects TRBV5-1 to TRBJ2-3; the D gene could be TRBD1 or TRBD2 (5 bases each). V lost 1 base, J lost 0 bases, and 12 bases lay in between. This CDR3 has 16 amino acids. Germline assignment: CDR1 SGHRS and CDR2 YFSETQ. CDR3 sequence: CASSLPRDRSTDTQYF. CDR3 coding DNA: TGCGCCAGCAGCTTGCCCCGGGACCGTAGCACAGATACGCAGTATTTT. The entire variable domain, with the rest obtained from reference TRBV5-1 and TRBJ2-3, is as follows: KAGVTQTPRYLIKTRGQQVTLSCSPISGHRSVSWYQQTPGQGLQFLFEYFSETQRNKGNFPGRFSGRQFSNSRSEMNVSTLELGDSALYLCASSLPRDRSTDTQYFGPGTRLTVL.

The chain links TRBV5-1 to TRBJ2-2; 9 bases fit TRBD2. V was pared by 6 bases and J by 0 bases, with 9 bases of the junction left unmatched. This CDR3 is built from 17 residues. Germline lookup yields CDR1 SGHRS and CDR2 YFSETQ. The CDR3 reads CASKRLAVSANTGELFF. CDR3 nucleotides: TGCGCCAGCAAGAGACTAGCGGTTTCGGCGAACACCGGGGAGCTGTTTTTT.

This chain connects TRBV4-1 to TRBJ1-1; 10 bases match TRBD1. With V trimmed by 0 bases and J by 5 bases, 3 bases remained unmatched. Germline CDR1 and CDR2: MGHRA and YSYEKL. CDR3 size: 15 residues. The CDR3 nucleotides read TGCGCCAGCAGCCAAGAGGGACAGGGGTGGACTGAAGCTTTCTTT. Translated: CASSQEGQGWTEAFF.